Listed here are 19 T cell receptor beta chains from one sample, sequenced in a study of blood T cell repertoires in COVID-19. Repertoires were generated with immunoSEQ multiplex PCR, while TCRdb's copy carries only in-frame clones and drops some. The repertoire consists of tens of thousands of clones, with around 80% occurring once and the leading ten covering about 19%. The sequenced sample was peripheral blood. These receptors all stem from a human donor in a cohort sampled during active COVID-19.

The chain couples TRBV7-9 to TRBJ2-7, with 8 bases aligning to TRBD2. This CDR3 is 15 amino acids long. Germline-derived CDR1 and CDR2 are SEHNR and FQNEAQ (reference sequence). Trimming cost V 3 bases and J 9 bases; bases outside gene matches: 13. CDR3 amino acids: CASSFIGAGGAGQYF. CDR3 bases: TGTGCCAGCAGCTTTATTGGCGCGGGGGGCGCGGGGCAGTACTTC.

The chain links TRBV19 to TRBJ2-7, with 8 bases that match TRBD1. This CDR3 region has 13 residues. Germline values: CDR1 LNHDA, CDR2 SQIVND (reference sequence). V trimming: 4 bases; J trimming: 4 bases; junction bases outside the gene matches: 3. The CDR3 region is CASSNQGAYEQYF. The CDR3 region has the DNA TGTGCCAGTAGTAATCAGGGGGCGTACGAGCAGTACTTC.

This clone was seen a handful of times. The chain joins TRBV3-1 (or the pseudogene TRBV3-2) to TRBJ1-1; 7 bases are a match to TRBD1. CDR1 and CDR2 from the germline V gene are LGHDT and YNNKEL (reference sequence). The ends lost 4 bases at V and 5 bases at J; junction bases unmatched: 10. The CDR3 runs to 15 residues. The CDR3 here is CASSPKRDRDTEAFF. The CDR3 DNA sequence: TGTGCCAGCAGCCCCAAACGCGACAGGGATACTGAAGCTTTCTTT.

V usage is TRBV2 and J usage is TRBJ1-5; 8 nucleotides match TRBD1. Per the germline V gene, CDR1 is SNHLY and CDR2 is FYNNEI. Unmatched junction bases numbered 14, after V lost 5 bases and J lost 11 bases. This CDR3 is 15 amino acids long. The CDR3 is CASSRQGTLGMSQHF. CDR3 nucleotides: TGTGCCAGCAGTAGACAGGGGACCCTCGGAATGTCCCAGCATTTT.

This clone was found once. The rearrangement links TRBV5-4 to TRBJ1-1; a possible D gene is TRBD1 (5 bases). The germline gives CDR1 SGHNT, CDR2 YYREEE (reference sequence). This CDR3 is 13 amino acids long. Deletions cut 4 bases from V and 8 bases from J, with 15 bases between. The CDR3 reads CASSRRSGEEAFF. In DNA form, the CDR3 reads TGTGCCAGCAGCCGGAGGTCGGGGGAAGAAGCTTTCTTT.

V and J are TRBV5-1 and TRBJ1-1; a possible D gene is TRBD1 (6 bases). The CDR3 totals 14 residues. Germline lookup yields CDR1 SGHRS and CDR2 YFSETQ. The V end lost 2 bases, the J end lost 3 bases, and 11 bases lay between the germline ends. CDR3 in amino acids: CASSLQGRYTEAFF. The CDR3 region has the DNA TGCGCCAGCAGCTTACAGGGTCGGTACACTGAAGCTTTCTTT.

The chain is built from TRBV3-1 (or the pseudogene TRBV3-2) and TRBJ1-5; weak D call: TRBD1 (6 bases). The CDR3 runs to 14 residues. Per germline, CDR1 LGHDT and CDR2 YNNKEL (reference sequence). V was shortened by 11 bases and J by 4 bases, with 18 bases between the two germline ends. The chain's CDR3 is CAGNRVTQNQPQHF. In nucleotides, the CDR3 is TGTGCCGGCAACAGGGTAACCCAAAATCAGCCCCAGCATTTT.

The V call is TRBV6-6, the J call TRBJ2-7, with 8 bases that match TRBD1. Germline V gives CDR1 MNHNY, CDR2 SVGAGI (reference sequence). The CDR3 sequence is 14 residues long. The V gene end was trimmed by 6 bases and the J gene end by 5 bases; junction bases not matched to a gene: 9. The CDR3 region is CASSPGQVLNEQYF. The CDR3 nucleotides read TGTGCCAGCAGCCCGGGACAGGTTCTCAACGAGCAGTACTTC.

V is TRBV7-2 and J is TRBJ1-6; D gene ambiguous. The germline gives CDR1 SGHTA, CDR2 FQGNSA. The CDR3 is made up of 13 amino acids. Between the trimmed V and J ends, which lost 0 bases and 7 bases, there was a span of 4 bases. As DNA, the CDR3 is TGTGCCAGCAGCTTAGCCCAGAATTCACCCCTCCACTTT. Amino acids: CASSLAQNSPLHF.

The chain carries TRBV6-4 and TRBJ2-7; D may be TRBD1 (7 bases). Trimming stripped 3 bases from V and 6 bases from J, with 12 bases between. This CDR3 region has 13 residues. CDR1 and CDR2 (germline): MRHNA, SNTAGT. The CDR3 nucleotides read TGTGCCAGCAGTGAGAGACAGGGACTCGAGCAGTACTTC. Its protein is CASSERQGLEQYF.

The CDR3 spells CASSLVIPQGNTEAFF. The CDR3 DNA is TGTGCCAGCAGCTTAGTCATCCCACAGGGGAACACTGAAGCTTTCTTT. The J gene is TRBJ1-1, the V gene TRBV7-7, with D possibly matching TRBD1 (6 bases). This CDR3 region has 16 residues. Germline lookup yields CDR1 SSHAT and CDR2 FNYEAQ (reference sequence). Trimming removed 1 base at V and 1 base at J, with 13 bases between.

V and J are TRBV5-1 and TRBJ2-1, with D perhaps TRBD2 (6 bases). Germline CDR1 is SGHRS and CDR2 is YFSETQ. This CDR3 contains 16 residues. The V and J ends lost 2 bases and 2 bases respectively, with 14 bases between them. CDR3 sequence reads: CASSFTSSRTYNEQFF. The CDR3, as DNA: TGCGCCAGCAGCTTTACTAGCAGTCGAACCTACAATGAGCAGTTCTTC. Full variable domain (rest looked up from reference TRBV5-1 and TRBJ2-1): KAGVTQTPRYLIKTRGQQVTLSCSPISGHRSVSWYQQTPGQGLQFLFEYFSETQRNKGNFPGRFSGRQFSNSRSEMNVSTLELGDSALYLCASSFTSSRTYNEQFFGPGTRLTVL.

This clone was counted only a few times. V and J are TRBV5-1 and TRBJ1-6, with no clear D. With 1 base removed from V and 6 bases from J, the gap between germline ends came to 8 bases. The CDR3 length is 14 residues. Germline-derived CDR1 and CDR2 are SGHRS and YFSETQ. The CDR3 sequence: CASSLQVRNSPLHF. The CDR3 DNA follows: TGCGCCAGCAGCTTGCAGGTCCGTAATTCACCCCTCCACTTT.

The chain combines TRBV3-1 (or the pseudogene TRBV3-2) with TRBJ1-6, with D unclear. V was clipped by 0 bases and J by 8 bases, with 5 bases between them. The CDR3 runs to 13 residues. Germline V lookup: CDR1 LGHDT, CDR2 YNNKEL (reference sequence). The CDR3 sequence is CASSQDTDSPLHF. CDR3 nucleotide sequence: TGTGCCAGCAGCCAAGATACGGATTCACCCCTCCACTTT.

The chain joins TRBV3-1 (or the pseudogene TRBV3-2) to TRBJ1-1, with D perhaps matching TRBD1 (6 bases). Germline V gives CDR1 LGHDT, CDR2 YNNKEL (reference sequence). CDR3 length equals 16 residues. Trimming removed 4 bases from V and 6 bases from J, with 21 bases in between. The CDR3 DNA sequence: TGTGCCAGCAGCCCGAACGAGGGGGGGAGGTTAGCTGAAGCTTTCTTT. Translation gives CASSPNEGGRLAEAFF.

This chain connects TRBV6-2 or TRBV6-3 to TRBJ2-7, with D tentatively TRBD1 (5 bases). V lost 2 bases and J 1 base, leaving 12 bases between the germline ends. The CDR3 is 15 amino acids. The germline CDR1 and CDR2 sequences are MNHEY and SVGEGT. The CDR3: CASSYGATDSYEQYF. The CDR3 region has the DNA TGTGCCAGCAGTTACGGGGCGACAGATTCCTACGAGCAGTACTTC.

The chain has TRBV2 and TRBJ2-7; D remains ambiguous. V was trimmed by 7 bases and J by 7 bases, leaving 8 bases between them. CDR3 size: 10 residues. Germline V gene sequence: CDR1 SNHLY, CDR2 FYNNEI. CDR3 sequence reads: CASMSGEQYF. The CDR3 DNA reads TGTGCCAGCATGTCGGGTGAGCAGTACTTC.

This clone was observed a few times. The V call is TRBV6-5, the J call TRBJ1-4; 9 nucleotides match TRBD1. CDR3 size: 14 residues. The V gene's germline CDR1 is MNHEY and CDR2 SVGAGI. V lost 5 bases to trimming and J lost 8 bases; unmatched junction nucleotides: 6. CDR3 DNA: TGTGCCAGCAGTACGACAGGGGGGGGAGAAAAACTGTTTTTT. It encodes CASSTTGGGEKLFF.

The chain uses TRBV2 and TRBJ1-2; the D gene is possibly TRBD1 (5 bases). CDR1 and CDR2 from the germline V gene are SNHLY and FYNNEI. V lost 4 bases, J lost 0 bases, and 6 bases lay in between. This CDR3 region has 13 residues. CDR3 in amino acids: CASSGRANYGYTF. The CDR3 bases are TGTGCCAGCAGTGGCAGGGCTAACTATGGCTACACCTTC.